This is a list of T cell receptor beta chains from one sample in a study of T cell changes during pregnancy in multiple sclerosis. Assay: immunoSEQ multiplex PCR; the TCRdb copy retains only in-frame clones and omits some. The sample has 70,000 or so clones; around 90% are singletons. This sample comprised peripheral blood, obtained in the third trimester of pregnancy. These receptors originate from a female donor with multiple sclerosis, enrolled in a pregnancy study. Both conserved end residues are part of each CDR3. The D gene is left open where the match is weak. The size field is filled for only some rows; it gives once, few, many or a size class.

v_gene	j_gene	abundance	d_gene	CDR3aa	CDR3nt
TRBV9	TRBJ1-1	NA	NA	CASSVGEWRNTEAFF	TGTGCCAGCAGCGTAGGGGAGTGGAGAAACACTGAAGCTTTCTTT
TRBV27	TRBJ2-7	NA	TRBD1	CASSLGTGWFEQYF	TGTGCCAGCAGTTTAGGGACAGGGTGGTTCGAGCAGTACTTC
TRBV5-5	TRBJ1-5	NA	NA	CASSLWAGEQPQHF	TGTGCCAGCAGCTTGTGGGCAGGGGAACAGCCCCAGCATTTT
TRBV10-2	TRBJ1-3	NA	NA	CASSTGSGNTIYF	TGCGCCAGCTCTACAGGTTCTGGAAACACCATATATTTT
TRBV5-6	TRBJ2-1	NA	TRBD2	CASSLYSGGLSRSYNEQFF	TGTGCCAGCAGCTTGTATAGCGGGGGCCTCTCAAGGTCCTACAATGAGCAGTTCTTC
TRBV6-5	TRBJ1-1	NA	TRBD1	CASSDRGPDTEAFF	TGTGCCAGCAGTGACAGGGGACCAGACACTGAAGCTTTCTTT
TRBV6-5	TRBJ2-7	NA	TRBD1	CASKLGQGIYEQYF	TGTGCCAGCAAACTGGGACAGGGGATATACGAGCAGTACTTC
TRBV7-9	TRBJ1-5	NA	NA	CASSYFNQPQHF	TGTGCCAGCAGCTACTTCAATCAGCCCCAGCATTTT
TRBV7-2	TRBJ1-5	NA	NA	CASSFQGNQPQHF	TGTGCCAGCAGCTTCCAGGGTAATCAGCCCCAGCATTTT
TRBV29-1	TRBJ2-5	NA	TRBD2	CSVASGEETQYF	TGCAGCGTTGCTAGCGGGGAAGAGACCCAGTACTTC
TRBV10-3	TRBJ1-2	NA	TRBD1	CAISEYFDRDGYTF	TGTGCCATCAGTGAGTACTTTGACAGGGATGGCTACACCTTC
TRBV19	TRBJ2-3	NA	TRBD2	CASSIQRGATDTQYF	TGTGCCAGTAGTATACAGCGGGGGGCGACAGATACGCAGTATTTT
TRBV6-6	TRBJ1-5	NA	NA	CASSAQGVQPQHF	TGTGCCAGCAGTGCCCAGGGTGTTCAGCCCCAGCATTTT
TRBV4-3	TRBJ1-1	NA	NA	CASSQFSRVNTEAFF	TGCGCCAGCAGCCAATTCAGCCGGGTCAATACTGAAGCTTTCTTT
TRBV29-1	TRBJ2-5	NA	NA	CSVGTGLQETQYF	TGCAGCGTGGGAACAGGCCTCCAAGAGACCCAGTACTTC
TRBV5-6	TRBJ1-3	NA	NA	CASSFGISGNTIYF	TGTGCCAGCAGCTTCGGGATTTCTGGAAACACCATATATTTT
TRBV7-9	TRBJ2-1	NA	TRBD2	CASSPQIIAGGFYNEQFF	TGTGCCAGCAGCCCTCAGATTATAGCGGGGGGATTCTACAATGAGCAGTTCTTC
TRBV18	TRBJ2-3	NA	TRBD1	CASSPSGGTDTQYF	TGTGCCAGCTCACCATCAGGGGGTACAGATACGCAGTATTTT
TRBV6-5	TRBJ2-7	NA	NA	CASSYSVQGTYEQYF	TGTGCCAGCAGTTACTCGGTACAGGGTACCTACGAGCAGTACTTC
TRBV6-6	TRBJ2-5	NA	TRBD1	CASSYSTGGETQYF	TGTGCCAGCAGTTACTCGACAGGGGGGGAGACCCAGTACTTC
TRBV18	TRBJ2-7	NA	TRBD1	CASSPTGTGTYEQYF	TGTGCCAGCTCACCAACCGGGACAGGGACCTACGAGCAGTACTTC
TRBV5-6	TRBJ1-1	NA	NA	CASSFGQLNTEAFF	TGTGCCAGCAGCTTTGGACAGCTGAACACTGAAGCTTTCTTT
TRBV29-1	TRBJ2-2	once	TRBD1	CSVFTGGLGTGELFF	TGCAGCGTCTTCACAGGGGGCTTAGGGACCGGGGAGCTGTTTTTT
TRBV28	TRBJ1-6	NA	TRBD1	CASSFYALGQGNNSPLHF	TGTGCCAGCAGTTTCTACGCGCTGGGACAGGGTAATAATTCACCCCTCCACTTT
TRBV28	TRBJ1-2	NA	NA	CASSLWGPYGYTF	TGTGCCAGCAGTTTATGGGGCCCCTATGGCTACACCTTC
TRBV7-9	TRBJ2-1	NA	TRBD2	CASSLSLAGSYNEQFF	TGTGCCAGCAGCTTAAGCCTAGCGGGTTCCTACAATGAGCAGTTCTTC
TRBV7-2	TRBJ1-6	NA	NA	CASSLARDYNSPLHF	TGTGCCAGCAGCTTAGCGAGAGACTATAATTCACCCCTCCACTTT
TRBV11-2	TRBJ2-5	NA	NA	CASSRRQDWGETQYF	TGTGCCAGCAGCCGTCGACAGGATTGGGGAGAGACCCAGTACTTC
TRBV29-1	TRBJ2-1	NA	NA	CSVGRPGGHNEQFF	TGCAGCGTTGGACGCCCGGGGGGCCACAATGAGCAGTTCTTC
TRBV27	TRBJ1-2	NA	NA	CASSRGPSNYGYTF	TGTGCCAGCAGTCGTGGCCCGTCTAACTATGGCTACACCTTC
TRBV30	TRBJ2-7	few	NA	CAWSPSHEQYF	TGTGCCTGGAGTCCTAGCCACGAGCAGTACTTC
TRBV5-1	TRBJ1-2	NA	NA	CASSLLEGTWGNGYTF	TGCGCCAGCAGCTTGTTGGAGGGAACTTGGGGTAATGGCTACACCTTC
TRBV5-8	TRBJ2-7	once	NA	CASSLHYEQYF	TGTGCCAGCAGCCTACACTACGAACAGTACTTC